Following are 21 T cell receptor beta chains from one sample sequenced in a study of monozygotic twins with inflammatory bowel disease (dated by TCRdb to the late 2010s). Libraries were made using 5' RACE. These reads were obtained on an Illumina HiSeq 2500. Once TCRdb had reprocessed the reads, it stored one entry per CDR3 protein sequence and supplied no DNA. In this sample's table one finds fewer than 450,000 distinct CDR3 sequences. The ten largest make up 2.6% of the sample. The sample consisted of blood. The receptors originated from a human donor with ulcerative colitis or Crohn's disease, or a healthy co-twin of an affected twin (not recorded which).

The CDR3: CASSYPEGGARDYGYTF. This chain connects TRBV6-5 to TRBJ1-2; the TCRdb call, TRBD1, lacks DNA for checking. In germline, CDR1 is MNHEY, CDR2 SVGAGI. The CDR3 runs to 17 residues.

The CDR3 spells CASSQGQGAGQPQHF. This chain connects TRBV4-3 to TRBJ1-5; TCRdb designates TRBD1, a call that cannot be tested without DNA. Looked up from germline, CDR1 is LGHNA and CDR2 is YSLEER. The CDR3 totals 15 residues.

The chain recombines TRBV12-3 or TRBV12-4 with TRBJ2-2. The CDR3 runs 13 residues. The CDR3 sequence is CASTRGDAGELFF.

The V call is TRBV19, the J call TRBJ2-2; the D gene TCRdb calls, TRBD2, cannot be checked with no DNA. The CDR3 is 14 amino acids. Germline lookup yields CDR1 LNHDA and CDR2 SQIVND (reference sequence). The CDR3 spells CASSILAFTGELFF.

The chain employs TRBV7-2 and TRBJ2-3; there is no DNA to check the TCRdb D call of TRBD1. The CDR3 is 16 residues long. The germline gives CDR1 SGHTA, CDR2 FQGNSA. CDR3 sequence: CASSTRRTGGTDTQYF.

The chain couples TRBV7-2 to TRBJ1-6; the TRBD1 assignment by TCRdb is unverifiable without DNA. Germline assignment: CDR1 SGHTA and CDR2 FQGNSA. This CDR3 comprises 17 residues. The CDR3 reads CASSPRQGSSYNSPLHF.

The chain uses TRBV20-1 and TRBJ2-5. Germline loops: CDR1 DFQATT, CDR2 SNEGSKA (reference sequence). CDR3 length equals 13 residues. The CDR3 loop is CSAWVREQETQYF.

This sequence joins TRBV7-2 and TRBJ2-2; lacking DNA, the TRBD1 call made by TCRdb goes unchecked. Germline V gene sequence: CDR1 SGHTA, CDR2 FQGNSA. There are 16 residues in the CDR3. The CDR3 protein is CASSTRQEVNTGELFF. The complete variable domain, with remaining parts taken from reference TRBV7-2 and TRBJ2-2, reads GAGVSQSPSNKVTEKGKDVELRCDPISGHTALYWYRQSLGQGLEFLIYFQGNSAPDKSGLPSDRFSAERTGGSVSTLTIQRTQQEDSAVYLCASSTRQEVNTGELFFGEGSRLTVL.

The chain is built from TRBV28 and TRBJ2-7; no DNA is available, so the TRBD1 call from TCRdb remains unchecked. CDR1 MDHEN and CDR2 SYDVKM come from the germline V gene. The CDR3 is 14 amino acids. The CDR3 is CASSPRDRDYEQYF.

The CDR3 sequence: CASSERPGGVLIGNQPQHF. The chain carries TRBV4-2 and TRBJ1-5; the D call from TCRdb, TRBD1, cannot be confirmed without DNA. Germline loops: CDR1 LGHNA, CDR2 YNFKEQ. This CDR3 region has 19 residues.

CDR3 region: CASSLIASGGAGELFF. The chain uses TRBV5-1 and TRBJ2-2; TCRdb lists TRBD2, though no DNA is available to test this call. Germline-derived CDR1 and CDR2 are SGHRS and YFSETQ. CDR3 length: 16 residues.

The chain combines TRBV5-1 with TRBJ1-6; TCRdb calls TRBD1, which cannot be checked without DNA. The CDR3 totals 17 residues. The germline gives CDR1 SGHRS, CDR2 YFSETQ. The CDR3: CASSPGQGSLYNSPLHF.

The rearrangement links TRBV6-2 or TRBV6-3 to TRBJ2-1. Per germline, CDR1 MNHEY and CDR2 SVGEGT. The CDR3 has 15 amino acids. This CDR3 is CASSYNIITHNEQFF.

J is TRBJ1-1 and V is TRBV5-1; TCRdb selects TRBD1, and the lack of DNA leaves this call unchecked. CDR3 length equals 16 residues. The germline CDR1 and CDR2 sequences are SGHRS and YFSETQ. Here the CDR3 reads CASSSPGGQGVTEAFF. Full variable domain (remainder filled in from reference TRBV5-1 and TRBJ1-1): KAGVTQTPRYLIKTRGQQVTLSCSPISGHRSVSWYQQTPGQGLQFLFEYFSETQRNKGNFPGRFSGRQFSNSRSEMNVSTLELGDSALYLCASSSPGGQGVTEAFFGQGTRLTVV.

The rearrangement joins TRBV9 to TRBJ1-5; TCRdb picks TRBD1, but there is no DNA to check that call. CDR3 length equals 15 residues. Germline V gene data show CDR1 as SGDLS and CDR2 as YYNGEE. CDR3 region: CASSASAGQGQPQHF.

This CDR3 reads CASSSTGDPYEQYF. The rearrangement uses TRBV5-1 and TRBJ2-7; TCRdb's D call of TRBD1 is untestable without DNA. Germline V gene lookup returns CDR1 SGHRS and CDR2 YFSETQ. This CDR3 has 14 residues.

The chain has TRBV28 and TRBJ1-6; as DNA is missing, the TRBD1 call by TCRdb cannot be tested. The length of the CDR3 is 14 residues. Germline loops: CDR1 MDHEN, CDR2 SYDVKM. CDR3 region: CASMTGTGASPLHF.

The V and J genes are TRBV29-1 and TRBJ2-3. The CDR3 loop spans 12 amino acids. From germline, CDR1 is SQVTM and CDR2 ANQGSEA. The CDR3 here is CSVEASSDTQYF.

The gene calls are TRBV20-1 and TRBJ2-7; TCRdb reports TRBD1, a call that lacks DNA to check it against. The CDR3 length is 15 residues. CDR1 is DFQATT and CDR2 is SNEGSKA in the germline V gene (reference sequence). The CDR3 region is CSARVVGLSSYEQYF.

Measured by frequency, this clonotype is medium-sized (0.01 to 0.1%). The chain links TRBV5-1 to TRBJ2-4. Germline values: CDR1 SGHRS, CDR2 YFSETQ. This CDR3 spans 19 amino acids. The CDR3 protein is CASSFRPTTTELAKNIQYF.

The chain is built from TRBV4-1 and TRBJ2-1; TCRdb designates TRBD1, a call that cannot be tested without DNA. Germline V gene lookup returns CDR1 MGHRA and CDR2 YSYEKL. The CDR3 runs 15 residues. The chain's CDR3 is CASSHVGQDYNEQFF.